Listed below are T cell receptor beta chains from one sample, sequenced in a study of shared clonotypes between healthy human individuals. Using immunoSEQ multiplex PCR, the repertoire was profiled, and TCRdb retains in-frame clones only, with some absent. The table includes over a million clones, 65% to 80% detected once. Sequenced: memory CD4+ T cells sorted from blood. The receptors were sampled from a man younger than 35 in good health. The CDR3 runs from the conserved cysteine through the conserved F or W. Each record gives: V gene, D gene, J gene, clone size, CDR3 DNA, CDR3 protein. D genes are given only for firm matches. The size of a clone is reported for some rows only, either as once, few or many, or as a class for expanded clones.

TRBV4-3	TRBD1	TRBJ2-3	once	TGCGCCAGCAGCCAAGTCGACAGGGATGGAGATACGCAGTATTTT	CASSQVDRDGDTQYF
TRBV6-6	NA	TRBJ2-3	NA	TGTGCCAGCACCTTATTACAGGACTTCGCCGTCGATACGCAGTATTTT	CASTLLQDFAVDTQYF
TRBV30	NA	TRBJ1-5	NA	TGTGCCTGGAGTCCCAGGGGACGATCAAGCAATCAGCCCCAGCATTTT	CAWSPRGRSSNQPQHF
TRBV7-2	NA	TRBJ2-2	NA	TGTGCCAGCAGCTTGACCCGGGCTCCTGTTGCCGGGGAGCTGTTTTTT	CASSLTRAPVAGELFF
TRBV11-2	TRBD2	TRBJ2-1	once	TGTGCCAGCAGCTTCCAGCGGGGCTACAATGAGCAGTTCTTC	CASSFQRGYNEQFF
TRBV28	NA	TRBJ1-4	NA	TGTGCCAGCACCCGTGGGGGCGAAAAACTGTTTTTT	CASTRGGEKLFF
TRBV4-3	NA	TRBJ1-1	NA	TGCGCCAGCAGCCAAGGCCGCGGATCTGAAGCTTTCTTT	CASSQGRGSEAFF
TRBV4-3	NA	TRBJ2-3	NA	TGCGCCAGCAGCCAGGATTTTGGACTTTCAGATACGCAGTATTTT	CASSQDFGLSDTQYF
TRBV6-5	TRBD1	TRBJ2-2	NA	TGTGCCAGCAGATCCGGTACAGGGGGAGGCGGGGAGCTGTTTTTT	CASRSGTGGGGELFF
TRBV6-1	NA	TRBJ1-3	NA	TGTGCCAGCAGGTACATCTCTGGAAACACCATATATTTT	CASRYISGNTIYF
TRBV7-6	TRBD1	TRBJ2-7	NA	TGTGCCAGCAGCTTACAGGGGGCCTACGAGCAGTACTTC	CASSLQGAYEQYF
TRBV2	NA	TRBJ2-7	NA	TGTGCCAGCAGTGAGGTTTCCAACGAGCAGTACTTC	CASSEVSNEQYF
TRBV28	NA	TRBJ1-1	few	TGTGCCAGCAGTTCCACAGCCATGAACACTGAAGCTTTCTTT	CASSSTAMNTEAFF
TRBV9	NA	TRBJ2-7	NA	TGTGCCAGCAGCGTAGAGACAGGGCGGGGGGAGCAGTACTTC	CASSVETGRGEQYF
TRBV5-4	TRBD1	TRBJ2-7	NA	TGTGCCAGCAGCTCGGGACAGGGTGCTCCTAAAGAGCAGTACTTC	CASSSGQGAPKEQYF
TRBV11-2	TRBD1	TRBJ1-4	NA	TGTGCCAGCAGCCCCTTGCCGGGACAGGGGAATGAAAAACTGTTTTTT	CASSPLPGQGNEKLFF
TRBV6-5	NA	TRBJ2-1	NA	TGTGCCAGCAGTCTGACGCAAAGCTCCTACAATGAGCAGTTCTTC	CASSLTQSSYNEQFF
TRBV11-2	TRBD1	TRBJ1-1	once	TGTGCCAGCAGCTTAATGGGTCATTTGCGGGACAGAAACACTGAAGCTTTCTTT	CASSLMGHLRDRNTEAFF
TRBV10-3	NA	TRBJ2-1	NA	TGTGCCACAACGGGAGAAGTCTACAATGAGCAGTTCTTC	CATTGEVYNEQFF
TRBV5-1	NA	TRBJ1-1	NA	TGCGCCAGCAGCTCAACGGGGGGTATATCGAACACTGAAGCTTTCTTT	CASSSTGGISNTEAFF
TRBV5-1	TRBD1	TRBJ1-2	few	TGCGCCAGCAGCGCGGGACAGGGGGCTTATGGCTACACCTTC	CASSAGQGAYGYTF
TRBV23-1	NA	TRBJ1-1	many	TGCGCCAGCAGTCAACGGCGGGAAGCTTTCTTT	CASSQRREAFF
TRBV18	NA	TRBJ2-2	NA	TGTGCCAGCTCACCAATTGCGCAAGCGGGCCTCACCGGGGAGCTGTTTTTT	CASSPIAQAGLTGELFF
TRBV5-6	NA	TRBJ1-6	NA	TGTGCCAGCAGCTTGCCCGGGGAGGGTTCACCCCTCCACTTT	CASSLPGEGSPLHF
TRBV20-1	TRBD2	TRBJ2-3	NA	TGCAGTCCCCTAGCGGACACGCAGTATTTT	CSPLADTQYF
TRBV19	NA	TRBJ2-7	NA	TGTGCCAGTAGTATTTTGGTAGCGCAAGCCTACGAGCAGTACTTC	CASSILVAQAYEQYF
TRBV29-1	NA	TRBJ2-5	once	TGCAGCGTTGACAAGGTCCAAGAGACCCAGTACTTC	CSVDKVQETQYF
TRBV6-6	NA	TRBJ2-7	NA	TGTGCCAGCAGTTACTCGACGACATACTACGAGCAGTACTTC	CASSYSTTYYEQYF
TRBV28	NA	TRBJ1-3	few	TGTGCCAGCAGTTTTGCAGGGACCTCTGGAAACACCATATATTTT	CASSFAGTSGNTIYF
TRBV7-8	NA	TRBJ1-3	NA	TGTGCCAGCAGCTTAGTGGGCGGGGTGAACACCATATATTTT	CASSLVGGVNTIYF
TRBV7-3	TRBD2	TRBJ2-7	NA	TGTGCCAGCAGCTGGTCAGCGGGGGGGCCCTACGAGCAGTACTTC	CASSWSAGGPYEQYF
TRBV28	NA	TRBJ2-7	once	TGTGCCAGCAGTCCCCCGGGTCCGGAGCAGTACTTC	CASSPPGPEQYF
TRBV9	NA	TRBJ1-6	few	TGTGCCAGCAGCGTAGAAGGTTTCAATTCACCCCTCCACTTT	CASSVEGFNSPLHF
TRBV5-1	NA	TRBJ1-6	NA	TGCGCCAGCAGTCCGAGAATTTCCGGGACTTCGGGTTCACCCCTCCACTTT	CASSPRISGTSGSPLHF
TRBV19	NA	TRBJ2-7	once	TGTGCCAGGACGGACGAGCAGTACTTC	CARTDEQYF
TRBV11-2	NA	TRBJ2-7	NA	TGTGCCAGCAGCTTAGCCCCACAGGGTATTGGCGAGCAGTACTTC	CASSLAPQGIGEQYF
TRBV12-2	NA	TRBJ1-6	NA	TGTGCAAGTCGCTTAAACGGGGTTGGTAATTCACCCCTCCACTTT	CASRLNGVGNSPLHF
TRBV7-8	NA	TRBJ1-2	NA	TGTGCCAGCAGCTTAGTCTCGTTCGCAGGGGAGAGTGGCTACACCTTC	CASSLVSFAGESGYTF
TRBV2	NA	TRBJ1-1	few	TGTGCCAGTTCGGGACACCGGAACACTGAAGCTTTCTTT	CASSGHRNTEAFF
TRBV2	TRBD2	TRBJ2-5	NA	TGTGCCAGCAAGGCTAGCGGGGGGGCCTTTTGGGAGACCCAGTACTTC	CASKASGGAFWETQYF
TRBV30	NA	TRBJ1-5	NA	TGTGCCTGTACGGGGCCCGGACGGAATCAGCCCCAGCATTTT	CACTGPGRNQPQHF
TRBV5-1	NA	TRBJ1-1	NA	TGCGCCAGCAGCTCCCAGGGAAGTGGCACTGAAGCTTTCTTT	CASSSQGSGTEAFF
TRBV7-2	TRBD2	TRBJ2-1	NA	TGTGCCAGCAGAAAAGGCGGGGGGAGGTTGGGTAATGAGCAGTTCTTC	CASRKGGGRLGNEQFF
TRBV18	NA	TRBJ2-2	once	TGTGCCAGCTCACGAGACAGGTTTAACACCGGGGAGCTGTTTTTT	CASSRDRFNTGELFF
TRBV5-4	NA	TRBJ2-5	NA	TGTGCCAGCAGAACAGGGGAGACCCAGTACTTC	CASRTGETQYF
TRBV7-2	TRBD2	TRBJ2-3	NA	TGTGCCAGCAGTTCCAGGACTAGCGGGAGGATGAGCACAGATACGCAGTATTTT	CASSSRTSGRMSTDTQYF
TRBV6-6	NA	TRBJ1-1	NA	TGTGCCAGCAGTTACGAGAACCCGGTGAACACTGAAGCTTTCTTT	CASSYENPVNTEAFF
TRBV7-9	NA	TRBJ2-5	NA	TGTGCCAGCAGCTTAGAGGATGAGACCCAGTACTTC	CASSLEDETQYF
TRBV28	TRBD2	TRBJ2-1	few	TGTGCCAGCAGTTTACCTAGCGGTCCCTCCTACAATGAGCAGTTCTTC	CASSLPSGPSYNEQFF
TRBV2	NA	TRBJ1-6	few	TGTGCCAGCAGTTTTGGACAGCCCGTGGATTCACCCCTCCACTTT	CASSFGQPVDSPLHF
TRBV10-3	NA	TRBJ2-5	NA	TGTGCCATCAGTGAGTCCGGAAGGATTCAAGAGACCCAGTACTTC	CAISESGRIQETQYF
TRBV19	NA	TRBJ2-3	NA	TGTGCCAGTAGTATAGGGGGCACAGATACGCAGTATTTT	CASSIGGTDTQYF